This passage covers 25 T cell receptor beta chains from one sample sequenced in a study of shared clonotypes between healthy human individuals. Sequencing was performed with immunoSEQ multiplex PCR; in TCRdb, only in-frame clones are kept and a portion is missing. The table records 1.6 million or so clones, roughly 96% of them present only once. The sample was naive CD4+ T cells sorted from blood. The subset here: CD45RA+ positively selected. These receptors all stem from a man between 25 and 39 years old in good health.

The chain is built from TRBV27 and TRBJ2-2; D possibly corresponds to TRBD2 (5 bases). This CDR3 is 19 amino acids long. V was pared by 7 bases and J by 5 bases, with 29 bases between. The V gene's germline CDR1 is MNHEY and CDR2 SMNVEV (reference sequence). The CDR3: CASTKFIFPSMSGTGELFF. The DNA for the CDR3 is TGTGCCAGCACTAAGTTTATATTCCCCTCAATGTCGGGGACCGGGGAGCTGTTTTTT.

Remarks on this clone: The same CDR3 is also encoded by other DNA sequences in this sample. This chain joins TRBV21-1 and TRBJ2-3; the table's D gene call, TRBD2, was not cross checked with the DNA. TRBV21-1 is described as a pseudogene. This CDR3 has 13 amino acids. The DNA of the CDR3 is TGTGCCAGCAGCAAAGTCTCCACAGATACGCAGTATTTT. Amino acids: CASSKVSTDTQYF.

The sample holds one count of this clone. The genes are TRBV28 and TRBJ1-5, with D possibly TRBD1 on 5 matching bases. V lost 6 bases, J lost 10 bases, and 22 bases lay in between. The CDR3 is 15 amino acids. Germline-derived CDR1 and CDR2 are MDHEN and SYDVKM. The CDR3 bases are TGTGCCAGCAGCCCAGGTGGGGCAGCTCCCAAACCCCAGCATTTT. This gives the protein CASSPGGAAPKPQHF.

The chain is built from TRBV30 and TRBJ2-1, with TRBD1 identical over 7 bases. Trimming took 4 bases from V and 4 from J; bases not matched to a gene: 16. The CDR3 runs to 17 residues. Germline V lookup: CDR1 GTSNPN, CDR2 SVGIG (reference sequence). In nucleotides, the CDR3 is TGTGCCTGGACAGACAGGGCGGCCCGCAGGGCATACAATGAGCAGTTCTTC. Amino acid sequence: CAWTDRAARRAYNEQFF.

The rearrangement joins TRBV7-2 to TRBJ2-6, with D possibly TRBD1 on 6 matching bases. Germline assignment: CDR1 SGHTA and CDR2 FQGNSA. This CDR3 contains 16 residues. V was trimmed by 4 bases and J by 0 bases, leaving 10 bases between them. CDR3 sequence (DNA): TGTGCCAGCAGCTGGGACACCCGCTCTGGGGCCAACGTCCTGACTTTC. It translates to CASSWDTRSGANVLTF.

V and J are TRBV19 and TRBJ2-7, with 7 bases aligning to TRBD1. Trimming removed 6 bases from V and 7 bases from J; junction bases left unmatched: 9. The CDR3 runs 13 residues. The V gene's germline CDR1 is LNHDA and CDR2 SQIVND (reference sequence). The CDR3 here is CASSSRDSREQYF. The CDR3 nucleotides read TGTGCCAGTAGCTCCCGGGACAGCCGAGAGCAGTACTTC.

The chain joins TRBV7-2 to TRBJ2-7; tentative D call: TRBD2 (5 bases). The CDR3 is 18 amino acids. Between the trimmed V and J ends, which lost 5 bases and 4 bases, there was a span of 27 bases. CDR1 and CDR2 from the germline V gene are SGHTA and FQGNSA. In DNA, the CDR3 is TGTGCCAGCAGCCCAGAAGTTGGGCTTTTAAGAGGGCAGTACGAGCAGTACTTC. The encoded protein is CASSPEVGLLRGQYEQYF.

Points on this clone: The same CDR3 also results from other DNA sequences found in this sample. This chain connects TRBV5-1 to TRBJ2-5; D is uncertain. The germline V gene encodes CDR1 SGHRS and CDR2 YFSETQ. The CDR3 length is 13 residues. The germline V and J ends were trimmed by 0 bases and 5 bases, with 8 bases remaining between them. The CDR3 DNA reads TGCGCCAGCAGCTTGGGGGCCACCGAGACCCAGTACTTC. Translated: CASSLGATETQYF.

This chain joins TRBV30 and TRBJ2-3, with D possibly TRBD2 on 6 matching bases. The CDR3 is 14 amino acids. Germline assignment: CDR1 GTSNPN and CDR2 SVGIG (reference sequence). Trimming removed 8 bases at V and 2 bases at J, with 17 bases between. The CDR3 DNA reads as TGTGCCGTGGAGGGCCAGGCAAACACAGATACGCAGTATTTT. Protein: CAVEGQANTDTQYF.

In regard to this clone: The sample has other DNA sequences that encode this CDR3 too. The chain combines TRBV28 with TRBJ2-7; TRBD1 matches at 8 bases. J lost 3 bases, V lost 5 bases, and 3 bases had no gene match. The CDR3 has 13 amino acids. Germline lookup yields CDR1 MDHEN and CDR2 SYDVKM. CDR3 in amino acids: CASSGTGSYEQYF. The CDR3 coding sequence is TGTGCCAGCAGTGGGACAGGTAGCTACGAGCAGTACTTC.

This clone was detected once. The chain joins TRBV10-1 to TRBJ2-7, with D maybe TRBD2 (6 bases). The V gene lost 0 bases and the J gene lost 5 bases, with 8 bases spanning the gap. Germline loops: CDR1 WNHNN, CDR2 SYGVQD (reference sequence). The CDR3 is made up of 13 amino acids. The CDR3 region has the DNA TGCGCCAGCAGTGAGTCCGGGGGTGACGAGCAGTACTTC. Translation: CASSESGGDEQYF.

This chain joins TRBV19 and TRBJ2-7; D may correspond to TRBD1 or TRBD2 (6 bases each). Per germline, CDR1 LNHDA and CDR2 SQIVND (reference sequence). This CDR3 spans 13 amino acids. Trimming stripped 3 bases from V and 6 bases from J, with 12 bases between. CDR3 loop: CASSIGGYGEQYF. CDR3 coding DNA: TGTGCCAGTAGTATCGGGGGCTACGGCGAGCAGTACTTC.

This chain joins TRBV5-6 and TRBJ2-2, with D unresolved. The CDR3 covers 16 residues. Germline V gene lookup returns CDR1 SGHDT and CDR2 YYEEEE. The V end was cut by 0 bases, the J end by 4 bases, with 13 bases between. The CDR3 loop reads CASSLERGRVTGELFF. The CDR3 DNA reads TGTGCCAGCAGCTTGGAACGTGGCAGAGTCACCGGGGAGCTGTTTTTT.

V usage is TRBV10-3 and J usage is TRBJ2-2, with D hard to call. The V end was cut by 8 bases, the J end by 6 bases, with 13 bases between. This CDR3 spans 13 amino acids. Germline CDR1 reads ENHRY; CDR2 reads SYGVKD. The CDR3 spells CAISFKQSGELFF. The CDR3 DNA sequence: TGTGCCATCTCATTTAAACAGTCCGGGGAGCTGTTTTTT.

The gene calls are TRBV7-3 and TRBJ2-7; TRBD2 aligns across 10 bases. The V gene end was trimmed by 5 bases and the J gene end by 4 bases; junction bases not matched to a gene: 11. Germline V gives CDR1 SGHTA, CDR2 FQGTGA. The CDR3 is 16 residues long. CDR3 residues: CASSQVPSGSLYEQYF. CDR3 DNA: TGTGCCAGCAGCCAAGTTCCTAGCGGGAGTTTGTACGAGCAGTACTTC. The full variable domain, in which reference TRBV7-3 and TRBJ2-7 provide the parts outside the CDR3, is GAGVSQTPSNKVTEKGKYVELRCDPISGHTALYWYRQSLGQGPEFLIYFQGTGAADDSGLPNDRFFAVRPEGSVSTLKIQRTERGDSAVYLCASSQVPSGSLYEQYFGPGTRLTVT.

The genes are TRBV5-1 and TRBJ2-3; 11 nucleotides line up with TRBD2. V lost 4 bases to trimming and J lost 4 bases; unmatched junction nucleotides: 5. Germline V gene data show CDR1 as SGHRS and CDR2 as YFSETQ. The CDR3 has 15 amino acids. CDR3 sequence: CASSGGTSGPDTQYF. The CDR3 DNA sequence: TGCGCCAGCAGCGGGGGGACTAGCGGCCCAGATACGCAGTATTTT. The full variable domain, in which reference TRBV5-1 and TRBJ2-3 provide the parts outside the CDR3, is KAGVTQTPRYLIKTRGQQVTLSCSPISGHRSVSWYQQTPGQGLQFLFEYFSETQRNKGNFPGRFSGRQFSNSRSEMNVSTLELGDSALYLCASSGGTSGPDTQYFGPGTRLTVL.

CDR3 residues: CASTPTGRTSYEQYF. CDR3 bases: TGTGCCAGTACTCCGACAGGACGAACGAGCTACGAGCAGTACTTC. The chain links TRBV19 to TRBJ2-7; tentative D call: TRBD1 (6 bases). V was pared by 7 bases and J by 3 bases, with 19 bases between. Germline V gene lookup returns CDR1 LNHDA and CDR2 SQIVND (reference sequence). The CDR3 consists of 15 residues.

To note about this clone: A much larger clone differs from this one at a single base, so this may be a read error. The chain has TRBV6-1 and TRBJ2-7; the match to TRBD1 covers 10 bases. V lost 5 bases, J lost 2 bases, and 3 bases stayed unmatched. The CDR3 consists of 14 residues. Germline V gene sequence: CDR1 MNHNS, CDR2 SASEGT. The CDR3 DNA reads TGTGCCAGCAGTCGGGACAGGGGAACCTACGAGCAGTACTTC. Its translation: CASSRDRGTYEQYF.

The V and J genes are TRBV4-1 and TRBJ1-2, with D perhaps matching TRBD1 (6 bases). Deletions cut 3 bases from V and 4 bases from J, with 18 bases between. CDR1 is MGHRA, CDR2 YSYEKL, per germline. This CDR3 has 16 amino acids. The CDR3 bases are TGCGCCAGCAGCCAGGACCCCCCCTCAGGGGTCTATGGCTACACCTTC. Protein sequence: CASSQDPPSGVYGYTF.

The chain recombines TRBV10-3 with TRBJ1-2; possibly TRBD1 for D (5 bases). Germline assignment: CDR1 ENHRY and CDR2 SYGVKD. The CDR3 runs 14 residues. Trimming removed 7 bases from V and 4 bases from J, with 16 bases in between. The CDR3 DNA is TGTGCCATCAAAGACAGCGGGGGGTCCTATGGCTACACCTTC. Translated, it gives CAIKDSGGSYGYTF.

This chain links TRBV18 with TRBJ1-5; D not certain. Between the trimmed V and J ends, which lost 3 bases and 1 base, there was a span of 19 bases. CDR1 is KGHSH, CDR2 LQKENI, per germline. The CDR3 has 18 amino acids. The CDR3 DNA sequence: TGTGCCAGCTCACCTCAAGTGGGCTTACAAGGGAGCAATCAGCCCCAGCATTTT. This translates into CASSPQVGLQGSNQPQHF.

The J gene is TRBJ2-1, the V gene TRBV5-1; no clear D gene. Germline V gene sequence: CDR1 SGHRS, CDR2 YFSETQ. This CDR3 spans 14 amino acids. Trimming cost V 5 bases and J 0 bases, with 9 bases left between them. The CDR3 is CASRREDSYNEQFF. CDR3 coding DNA: TGCGCCAGCAGGAGAGAGGACTCCTACAATGAGCAGTTCTTC.

The chain is built from TRBV18 and TRBJ2-7, with 7 bases that match TRBD2. V was pared by 4 bases and J by 0 bases, with 6 bases of the junction left unmatched. The CDR3 is 15 amino acids. Per the germline V gene, CDR1 is KGHSH and CDR2 is LQKENI. As DNA, the CDR3 is TGTGCCAGCTCACTAGCCCGGGACTACTCCTACGAGCAGTACTTC. Translated, it gives CASSLARDYSYEQYF.

The chain employs TRBV29-1 and TRBJ2-1; no clear D. Germline CDR1 and CDR2: SQVTM and ANQGSEA. This CDR3 contains 11 residues. Trimming shortened V by 6 bases and J by 8 bases, and 11 bases separated the two germline ends. CDR3 sequence reads: CSVDFSYEQFF. CDR3 coding DNA: TGCAGCGTCGACTTCAGTTATGAGCAGTTCTTC.

The chain joins TRBV18 to TRBJ1-5; tentatively, D is TRBD1 (5 bases). The V end was cut by 4 bases, the J end by 4 bases, with 14 bases between. Germline CDR1 reads KGHSH; CDR2 reads LQKENI. The CDR3 covers 15 residues. The CDR3 nucleotides are TGTGCCAGCTCACGGGACCTACCGGTAAATCAGCCCCAGCATTTT. This gives the protein CASSRDLPVNQPQHF.